This TCR beta chain originates from a study of cytomegalovirus exposure and HLA in healthy donors. For the study at large: An analysis done earlier identified 117 million unique TCR beta sequences from about 179 million T cells. An early release of data contained approximately 80 million unique TCRs, which came from HLA-typed donors.

Germline assignment: CDR1 LGHNA and CDR2 YSLEER. The V gene lost 4 bases and the J gene lost 5 bases, with 11 bases spanning the gap. This CDR3 spans 13 amino acids. Comments on this clone: The antigen remains unidentified.

The PCR had 60 Vbeta and 13 Jbeta primers. Repertoires were generated with immunoSEQ multiplex PCR, while TCRdb's copy carries only in-frame clones and drops some. The sample lists around 140,000 clones, 61% seen once, with about 1.8% in the top ten. Points from the study as a whole: Specificity for CMV antigens was confirmed in vitro for a few of the CMV-associated chains. The authors enumerated over 150 TCR beta chains as linked to cytomegalovirus.

This chain joins TRBV4-3 and TRBJ2-5, with a tentative D call TRBD2 (6 bases). This sequence was found in a male donor in good health and CMV-seronegative. Sequencing was carried out using PBMCs. CDR3 sequence reads: CASSRERAETQYF. DNA of the CDR3: TGCGCCAGCAGCCGCGAGCGGGCCGAGACCCAGTACTTC.